The 21 T cell receptor beta chains presented below share a single source sample, sequenced in a study of blood T cell repertoires in COVID-19. Measured with immunoSEQ multiplex PCR; TCRdb has only the in-frame clones, and not every one. The table shows some 60,000 clones, with around four fifths occurring only once. The sequencing input was peripheral blood. These receptors originate from a young man with COVID-19, enrolled during active disease.

The chain carries TRBV7-9 and TRBJ1-6; D gene uncertain. Trimming shortened V by 1 base and J by 10 bases, and 5 bases separated the two germline ends. CDR1 is SEHNR, CDR2 FQNEAQ, per germline (reference sequence). The CDR3 extends over 12 amino acids. The CDR3, as DNA: TGTGCCAGCAGCTTAGAGCGGTCACCCCTCCACTTT. This gives the protein CASSLERSPLHF.

This chain connects TRBV2 to TRBJ2-3, with 7 bases fitting TRBD1. This CDR3 has 15 residues. J gave up 2 bases and V 5 bases, and 7 bases lay outside the gene matches. The germline V gene encodes CDR1 SNHLY and CDR2 FYNNEI. The CDR3 is CASSFPGGVTDTQYF. The CDR3 coding sequence is TGTGCCAGCAGTTTTCCAGGGGGAGTCACAGATACGCAGTATTTT.

Points on this clone: Mismatch with germline at one junction end may stem from a read error. This rearrangement joins TRBV7-7 to TRBJ2-5, with D possibly matching TRBD2 (6 bases). Germline-derived CDR1 and CDR2 are SSHAT and FNYEAQ (reference sequence). This CDR3 has 14 residues. The CDR3 DNA reads TGTGCTAGCAGCTTAGGTAGCGGCCAAGAGACCCAGTACTTC. It encodes CASSLGSGQETQYF.

The gene calls are TRBV6-4 and TRBJ2-3; 10 bases align to TRBD2. This CDR3 has 17 amino acids. The trim removed 4 bases at V and 4 bases at J, leaving 11 bases unmatched. From germline, CDR1 is MRHNA and CDR2 SNTAGT. The DNA of the CDR3 is TGTGCCAGCAGTGCCCCTAGCGGGAGACCGTTCGCAGATACGCAGTATTTT. Its translation: CASSAPSGRPFADTQYF.

The J gene is TRBJ1-1, the V gene TRBV5-1, with 9 bases fitting TRBD1. CDR3 size: 16 residues. After removal of 1 base from V and 2 bases from J, the junction contained 6 bases not matched to a gene. CDR1 SGHRS and CDR2 YFSETQ come from the germline V gene. The CDR3 reads CASSLRDRVRNTEAFF. CDR3 DNA sequence: TGCGCCAGCAGCTTGAGGGACAGGGTGAGAAACACTGAAGCTTTCTTT.

This clone has only a few counts. CDR3 nucleotides: TGTGCCAGCAGTTTGGACAGAAATCAGCCCCAGCATTTT. This translates into CASSLDRNQPQHF. The chain couples TRBV27 to TRBJ1-5; perhaps TRBD1 as D (6 bases). The length of the CDR3 is 13 residues. Between the trimmed V and J ends, which lost 3 bases and 4 bases, there was a span of 7 bases. Per germline, CDR1 MNHEY and CDR2 SMNVEV (reference sequence).

There are a few counts of this clone. The V and J genes are TRBV27 and TRBJ2-4; D gene unclear. The V and J ends lost 4 bases and 0 bases respectively, with 13 bases between them. The CDR3 extends over 16 amino acids. Germline values: CDR1 MNHEY, CDR2 SMNVEV (reference sequence). This CDR3 reads CASSSHTDLAKNIQYF. In DNA, the CDR3 is TGTGCCAGCAGTTCGCACACAGATCTAGCCAAAAACATTCAGTACTTC.

The chain joins TRBV24-1 to TRBJ1-1; D call uncertain. Trimming removed 0 bases at V and 11 bases at J, with 15 bases between. CDR3 length equals 14 residues. CDR1 KGHDR and CDR2 SFDVKD come from the germline V gene. CDR3 DNA: TGTGCCACCAGTGATTTGATGGAGGGTTCGGGGGCTTTCTTT. It codes for CATSDLMEGSGAFF.

This sequence joins TRBV15 and TRBJ2-7; TRBD2 matches 8 bases. Germline V gives CDR1 LNHNV, CDR2 YYDKDF (reference sequence). J gave up 6 bases and V 0 bases, and 7 bases lay outside the gene matches. There are 15 residues in the CDR3. Written as DNA, the CDR3 is TGTGCCACCAGCAGAGAGGGCGATAGCGGGACCGAGCAGTACTTC. This sequence encodes CATSREGDSGTEQYF.

J is TRBJ1-2 and V is TRBV6-5, with 7 bases fitting TRBD1. With V trimmed by 8 bases and J by 8 bases, 5 bases remained unmatched. The V gene's germline CDR1 is MNHEY and CDR2 SVGAGI. The CDR3 covers 11 residues. The CDR3, as DNA: TGTGCCAGCGGACAGGAACGGGGCTACACCTTC. It encodes CASGQERGYTF.

CDR3: CATSRGPEQVEQYF. CDR3 in DNA: TGTGCCACCAGCAGAGGCCCTGAGCAGGTCGAGCAGTACTTC. The V gene is TRBV15, the J gene TRBJ2-7; D is undetermined. CDR3 size: 14 residues. CDR1 LNHNV and CDR2 YYDKDF come from the germline V gene (reference sequence). V was cut by 1 base and J by 6 bases, with 13 bases left in between.

CDR3 protein: CASSREGLNTEAFF. Written as DNA, the CDR3 is TGTGCCAGCAGCCGGGAGGGTCTGAACACTGAAGCTTTCTTT. V gene TRBV5-4 combines with J gene TRBJ1-1; D remains ambiguous. CDR3 length: 14 residues. Trimming shortened V by 4 bases and J by 0 bases, and 10 bases separated the two germline ends. Germline V gene sequence: CDR1 SGHNT, CDR2 YYREEE (reference sequence).

The chain joins TRBV11-2 to TRBJ2-7, with TRBD2 matching over 14 bases. Germline CDR1 SGHAT, CDR2 FQNNGV. This CDR3 region has 16 residues. V shed 5 bases, J shed 6 bases, and the junction held 9 bases outside the gene matches. The CDR3 sequence: CASSTTPGLAGVEQYF. CDR3 nucleotide sequence: TGTGCCAGCAGCACGACACCGGGACTAGCGGGAGTCGAGCAGTACTTC.

The rearrangement links TRBV27 to TRBJ2-3; TRBD2 agrees at 7 bases. Losses at the gene ends were 5 bases for V and 2 bases for J; bases not matched to a gene: 7. The CDR3 loop spans 15 amino acids. From germline, CDR1 is MNHEY and CDR2 SMNVEV (reference sequence). CDR3 sequence reads: CASSLPGLNTDTQYF. The DNA of the CDR3 is TGTGCCAGCAGTCTCCCGGGACTAAACACAGATACGCAGTATTTT.

This chain connects TRBV6-4 to TRBJ2-3, with 10 positions matching TRBD1. V trimming: 2 bases; J trimming: 4 bases; junction bases outside the gene matches: 0. The CDR3 has 14 amino acids. Germline lookup yields CDR1 MRHNA and CDR2 SNTAGT. CDR3 bases: TGTGCCAGCAGTGACGGACAGGGGGCAGATACGCAGTATTTT. It codes for CASSDGQGADTQYF.

This clone is a singleton in its sample. V and J are TRBV6-6 and TRBJ2-1; 10 bases fit TRBD2. Looked up from germline, CDR1 is MNHNY and CDR2 is SVGAGI (reference sequence). Trimming cost V 5 bases and J 5 bases; bases outside gene matches: 3. This CDR3 contains 14 residues. The CDR3 bases are TGTGCCAGCAGTATAGCGGGGGGCGACAATGAGCAGTTCTTC. The encoded protein is CASSIAGGDNEQFF.

This sequence joins TRBV27 and TRBJ2-3; possibly TRBD2 for D (6 bases). The germline V gene encodes CDR1 MNHEY and CDR2 SMNVEV (reference sequence). Trimming removed 2 bases from V and 2 bases from J, with 8 bases in between. The CDR3 is 14 amino acids. CDR3 sequence: CASSLASATDTQYF. The CDR3 nucleotides read TGTGCCAGCAGTTTAGCTAGCGCCACAGATACGCAGTATTTT.

The chain recombines TRBV11-3 with TRBJ2-7, with D unclear. Trimming removed 2 bases from V and 2 bases from J, with 7 bases in between. This CDR3 has 13 residues. CDR1 and CDR2 from the germline V gene are SGHNT and YENEEA. The CDR3: CASSLRRAYEQYF. The CDR3 nucleotides are TGTGCCAGCAGCTTACGACGGGCCTACGAGCAGTACTTC.

This clone has a handful of counts. The chain employs TRBV19 and TRBJ1-3; D gene uncertain. V was clipped by 8 bases and J by 0 bases, with 23 bases between them. CDR3 length: 18 amino acids. Germline V gives CDR1 LNHDA, CDR2 SQIVND (reference sequence). This CDR3 reads CASLPSPAGLRSGNTIYF. The CDR3 bases are TGTGCCAGTCTCCCCTCGCCGGCGGGTCTTCGCTCTGGAAACACCATATATTTT.

J is TRBJ2-2 and V is TRBV18; D ambiguous. V gave up 3 bases and J gave up 7 bases, with 12 bases separating them. The CDR3 is 14 residues long. Germline-derived CDR1 and CDR2 are KGHSH and LQKENI. CDR3 nucleotides: TGTGCCAGCTCACCTCGAGCAGGCATCGGGGAGCTGTTTTTT. It is translated as CASSPRAGIGELFF.

The chain recombines TRBV6-4 with TRBJ2-6; D not resolved. V gave up 7 bases and J gave up 0 bases, with 4 bases separating them. Germline assignment: CDR1 MRHNA and CDR2 SNTAGT. The CDR3 sequence is 13 residues long. The CDR3: CASKSSGANVLTF. In nucleotides, the CDR3 is TGTGCCAGCAAGAGCTCTGGGGCCAACGTCCTGACTTTC.